What follows are 21 T cell receptor beta chains derived from one specimen sequenced in a study of T cell responses to AZD1222 COVID-19 vaccine. Profiled with immunoSEQ multiplex PCR; TCRdb holds only in-frame clones, not every one. The sample shows roughly 200,000 clones, around 92% of them seen only once. The source material was peripheral blood, sampled on day 0 of AZD1222 vaccination. All receptors come from an adult in good health.

J is TRBJ1-2 and V is TRBV15, with D possibly TRBD1 on 5 matching bases. The germline gives CDR1 LNHNV, CDR2 YYDKDF (reference sequence). CDR3 length equals 14 residues. The germline V and J ends were trimmed by 0 bases and 4 bases, with 9 bases remaining between them. The CDR3 DNA is TGTGCCACCAGCAGAGATCCAGGGCGCTATGGCTACACCTTC. Translating it yields CATSRDPGRYGYTF.

CDR3: CASSLRTGGTEAFF. CDR3 coding DNA: TGTGCCAGCAGTTTGAGGACAGGGGGGACTGAAGCTTTCTTT. The gene calls are TRBV2 and TRBJ1-1; TRBD1 matches at 10 bases. Trimming cost V 5 bases and J 5 bases; bases outside gene matches: 5. CDR1 SNHLY and CDR2 FYNNEI come from the germline V gene. The CDR3 contains 14 residues.

This chain uses TRBV2 with TRBJ2-2; perhaps TRBD2 as D (5 bases). Looked up from germline, CDR1 is SNHLY and CDR2 is FYNNEI. The CDR3 totals 14 residues. With 8 bases removed from V and 4 bases from J, the gap between germline ends came to 14 bases. This CDR3 reads CASWESAATGELFF. DNA of the CDR3: TGTGCCAGCTGGGAGAGCGCGGCCACCGGGGAGCTGTTTTTT.

This sequence joins TRBV2 and TRBJ1-5; D possibly corresponds to TRBD1 (6 bases). Trimming cost V 7 bases and J 5 bases, with 9 bases left between them. CDR3 length equals 12 residues. CDR1 is SNHLY and CDR2 is FYNNEI in the germline V gene. The CDR3 DNA sequence: TGTGCCAGCAAGGGGGATGATCAGCCCCAGCATTTT. Its translation: CASKGDDQPQHF.

CDR3 sequence: CASSLGSIDRPGGYTF. CDR3 nucleotides: TGCGCCAGCAGCTTGGGATCCATCGACAGACCGGGGGGCTACACCTTC. The rearrangement links TRBV5-1 to TRBJ1-2; possibly TRBD1 for D (5 bases). Trimming left V 0 bases short and J 8 bases short, with 20 bases between. The length of the CDR3 is 16 residues. Germline V gene lookup returns CDR1 SGHRS and CDR2 YFSETQ.

This chain connects TRBV6-6 to TRBJ1-5, with D possibly being TRBD1 (5 bases). The germline V and J ends were trimmed by 7 bases and 6 bases, with 16 bases remaining between them. Germline values: CDR1 MNHNY, CDR2 SVGAGI (reference sequence). The CDR3 loop spans 14 amino acids. The CDR3 DNA follows: TGTGCCAGCACCTCCGGACATTCTGCTCAGCCCCAGCATTTT. This codes for CASTSGHSAQPQHF.

This chain links TRBV2 with TRBJ1-3, with D possibly being TRBD1 (6 bases). V was cut by 6 bases and J by 5 bases, with 11 bases left in between. Per the germline V gene, CDR1 is SNHLY and CDR2 is FYNNEI. The CDR3 has 13 amino acids. CDR3 amino acids: CASSEGERNTIYF. The CDR3 DNA sequence: TGTGCCAGCAGCGAGGGGGAAAGAAACACCATATATTTT. The whole variable domain, remainder taken from reference TRBV2 and TRBJ1-3, is EPEVTQTPSHQVTQMGQEVILRCVPISNHLYFYWYRQILGQKVEFLVSFYNNEISEKSEIFDDQFSVERPDGSNFTLKIRSTKLEDSAMYFCASSEGERNTIYFGEGSWLTVV.

The CDR3 DNA reads TGTGCCAGCAGCGAACACAGGAATCAGCCCCAGCATTTT. Translation: CASSEHRNQPQHF. V is TRBV2 and J is TRBJ1-5; a possible D gene is TRBD1 (5 bases). CDR1 is SNHLY and CDR2 is FYNNEI in the germline V gene. Trimming took off 6 bases at V and 4 bases at J, with 10 bases between the two ends. This CDR3 contains 13 residues.

The chain employs TRBV5-1 and TRBJ2-1, with D possibly being TRBD1 (6 bases). V lost 0 bases and J lost 2, with 9 bases in between. CDR3 length equals 15 residues. Germline V CDR1 and CDR2: SGHRS, YFSETQ. CDR3 bases: TGCGCCAGCAGCTTGGTTGGGGACACCTACAATGAGCAGTTCTTC. This sequence encodes CASSLVGDTYNEQFF.

The chain carries TRBV6-1 and TRBJ1-2, with D unclear. There are 16 residues in the CDR3. Germline assignment: CDR1 MNHNS and CDR2 SASEGT. V lost 2 bases and J 0 bases, leaving 13 bases between the germline ends. The CDR3 sequence is CASSESSTGSNYGYTF. The CDR3 DNA is TGTGCCAGCAGTGAATCCAGTACCGGGTCTAACTATGGCTACACCTTC.

This CDR3 is CASSYRTVGDQPQHF. The CDR3 nucleotides read TGTGCCAGCAGTTACCGGACAGTGGGTGATCAGCCCCAGCATTTT. This chain links TRBV6-2 or TRBV6-3 with TRBJ1-5, with D perhaps matching TRBD1 (6 bases). This CDR3 contains 15 residues. The V gene's germline CDR1 is MNHEY and CDR2 SVGEGT. V dropped 2 bases and J dropped 5 bases, with 13 bases sitting between them.

In this sample, this clone turned up a few times. Additional DNA sequences in this sample encode the identical CDR3. This chain links TRBV5-1 with TRBJ1-6; D remains unclear. The CDR3 totals 14 residues. Per germline, CDR1 SGHRS and CDR2 YFSETQ. The V end was cut by 0 bases, the J end by 3 bases, with 4 bases between. DNA of the CDR3: TGCGCCAGCAGCTTGGACAGCTATAATTCACCCCTCCACTTT. It yields the protein CASSLDSYNSPLHF.

This clone showed up just once. The V and J genes are TRBV7-7 and TRBJ2-7, with D uncertain. The CDR3 consists of 15 residues. The germline gives CDR1 SSHAT, CDR2 FNYEAQ (reference sequence). Trimming pared 1 base from V and 0 bases from J, leaving 10 bases between. The CDR3 DNA reads as TGTGCCAGCAGCTTAGGGTCAGCCGACTCCTACGAGCAGTACTTC. The encoded protein is CASSLGSADSYEQYF.

This clone appeared a single time. This chain links TRBV19 with TRBJ1-6; D is undetermined. The CDR3 runs to 14 residues. Looked up from germline, CDR1 is LNHDA and CDR2 is SQIVND (reference sequence). Trimming pared 7 bases from V and 0 bases from J, leaving 7 bases between. The CDR3 DNA follows: TGTGCCAGTAAGCAGAGCTCCTATAATTCACCCCTCCACTTT. This encodes CASKQSSYNSPLHF.

The chain links TRBV5-1 to TRBJ1-1, with TRBD1 matching over 7 bases. V shed 2 bases, J shed 4 bases, and the junction held 5 bases outside the gene matches. The CDR3 contains 14 residues. Looked up from germline, CDR1 is SGHRS and CDR2 is YFSETQ. CDR3 protein: CASSFQGGSTEAFF. The CDR3 bases are TGCGCCAGCAGCTTTCAGGGGGGGTCCACTGAAGCTTTCTTT.

This clone was recorded once. This same CDR3 is encoded by further DNA sequences in the sample. This chain uses TRBV12-3 or TRBV12-4 with TRBJ2-7; D gene unclear. V lost 3 bases to trimming and J lost 2 bases, with 5 bases between them. The CDR3 contains 12 residues. CDR3 nucleotides: TGTGCCAGCAGTTTCGGACCCTACGAGCAGTACTTC. Protein sequence: CASSFGPYEQYF.

CDR3 DNA sequence: TGCAGCTTCCAAGGTCCCTCAAGAAACACCATATATTTT. This sequence encodes CSFQGPSRNTIYF. The genes are TRBV29-1 and TRBJ1-3; D remains unclear. This CDR3 contains 13 residues. In germline, CDR1 is SQVTM, CDR2 ANQGSEA. V lost 8 bases and J lost 5, with 16 bases in between.

The V gene is TRBV5-6, the J gene TRBJ1-1; the D gene is possibly TRBD1 (5 bases). Germline V gene lookup returns CDR1 SGHDT and CDR2 YYEEEE. The CDR3 totals 13 residues. Trimming left V 3 bases short and J 2 bases short, with 8 bases between. In DNA, the CDR3 is TGTGCCAGCAGCTGGGGGGACAACACTGAAGCTTTCTTT. Its translation is CASSWGDNTEAFF.

This chain joins TRBV28 and TRBJ1-1, with D uncertain. Deletions cut 3 bases from V and 1 base from J, with 12 bases between. Germline-derived CDR1 and CDR2 are MDHEN and SYDVKM. The CDR3 consists of 15 residues. CDR3 DNA: TGTGCCAGCAGTTTGTTTTTAGAGGGGAACACTGAAGCTTTCTTT. Amino acid sequence: CASSLFLEGNTEAFF.

The CDR3 here is CASSRGRRVRLEGYTF. CDR3 nucleotides: TGTGCCAGCAGCCGAGGAAGGCGCGTACGTTTGGAAGGCTACACCTTC. The chain has TRBV6-2 or TRBV6-3 and TRBJ1-2; D is undetermined. There are 16 residues in the CDR3. The V gene lost 6 bases and the J gene lost 8 bases, with 25 bases spanning the gap. The germline V gene has CDR1 MNHEY and CDR2 SVGEGT.

The chain joins TRBV19 to TRBJ1-1; D remains unclear. Trimming pared 3 bases from V and 2 bases from J, leaving 7 bases between. The CDR3 consists of 13 residues. Germline V gene data show CDR1 as LNHDA and CDR2 as SQIVND (reference sequence). The CDR3 sequence: CASSIERNTEAFF. In nucleotides, the CDR3 is TGTGCCAGTAGTATTGAGAGAAACACTGAAGCTTTCTTT.